This TCR beta chain came from a study of blood T cell repertoires in COVID-19. Study summary: Italy, Spain and the United States were the sources of the convalescent and acute COVID-19 samples.

Residents of about two dozen US areas, aged roughly 18 to 89 years, made up the participants. Cohorts were determined from participant-reported clinical history. The CDR3 is made up of 15 amino acids. The junction had 6 bases not matched to a gene; V was cut back by 4 bases and J by 7 bases. The germline gives CDR1 SGHRS, CDR2 YFSETQ. The assay was immunoSEQ multiplex PCR, and TCRdb's table has in-frame clones only and misses some. The data show about 300,000 clones, approximately 90% seen once. The chain employs TRBV5-1 and TRBJ1-6, with 9 positions matching TRBD1. The material sequenced was PBMCs or T cells enriched from blood (not recorded which). The sequence was collected from a woman younger than 30 who had recovered from COVID-19. The CDR3 DNA is TGCGCCAGCAGCCCCACCGGGACAGGGAATTCACCCCTCCACTTT. It encodes CASSPTGTGNSPLHF.